This T cell receptor (beta chain) was captured by sequencing in a study of shared T cell receptors in the human thymus. Sequencing used immunoSEQ multiplex PCR; TCRdb keeps in-frame clones, though not all of them. The table lists some 760,000 clones, approximately 83% of them singletons. The CDR3 covers 16 residues. Germline V gene lookup returns CDR1 SNHLY and CDR2 FYNNEI. The J segment lost 4 bases and the V segment lost 10 bases, leaving 14 bases of the junction unmatched. The sample was also linked to a second study, of human thymus T cells. In that study: Thymus tissue for the work was resected from patients undergoing corrective heart surgery.

The source is a girl under three years old with a congenital heart defect. J is TRBJ1-2 and V is TRBV2; 11 bases fit TRBD1. The source material was thymocytes. The CDR3 spells CAITPGQGERVYGYTF. As DNA, the CDR3 is TGTGCCATCACCCCGGGACAGGGGGAAAGAGTCTATGGCTACACCTTC.